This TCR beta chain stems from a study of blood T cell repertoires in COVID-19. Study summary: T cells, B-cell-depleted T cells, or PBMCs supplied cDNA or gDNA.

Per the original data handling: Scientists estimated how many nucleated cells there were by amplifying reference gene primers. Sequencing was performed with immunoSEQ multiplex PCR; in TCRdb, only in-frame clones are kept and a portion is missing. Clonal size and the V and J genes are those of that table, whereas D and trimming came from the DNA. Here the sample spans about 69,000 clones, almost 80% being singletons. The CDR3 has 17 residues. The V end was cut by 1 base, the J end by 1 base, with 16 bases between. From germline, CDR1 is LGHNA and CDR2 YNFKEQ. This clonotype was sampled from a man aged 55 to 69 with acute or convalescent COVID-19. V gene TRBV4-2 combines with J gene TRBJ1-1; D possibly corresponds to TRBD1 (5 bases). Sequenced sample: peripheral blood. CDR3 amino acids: CASSQVQGVEQNTEAFF. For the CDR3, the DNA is TGTGCCAGCAGCCAAGTACAAGGGGTTGAACAGAACACTGAAGCTTTCTTT.